This T cell receptor beta chain was identified during a study of blood T cell repertoires in COVID-19. Study information: PBMCs, B-cell-depleted T cells, or T cells provided the cDNA or gDNA that made up the material.

Repertoires were generated with immunoSEQ multiplex PCR, while TCRdb's copy carries only in-frame clones and drops some. Of 70,000 to 90,000 clones in the sample, 70% to 90% were seen once. V lost 11 bases and J lost 6, with 16 bases in between. There are 12 residues in the CDR3. The TCR comes from a woman aged 55-70 years with acute or convalescent COVID-19. The specimen sequenced was peripheral blood. J is TRBJ1-2 and V is TRBV12-3 or TRBV12-4; the D is unclear. The DNA of the CDR3 is TGTGCCGTTCAATTCGGGGTAAATGGCTACACCTTC. As protein: CAVQFGVNGYTF.